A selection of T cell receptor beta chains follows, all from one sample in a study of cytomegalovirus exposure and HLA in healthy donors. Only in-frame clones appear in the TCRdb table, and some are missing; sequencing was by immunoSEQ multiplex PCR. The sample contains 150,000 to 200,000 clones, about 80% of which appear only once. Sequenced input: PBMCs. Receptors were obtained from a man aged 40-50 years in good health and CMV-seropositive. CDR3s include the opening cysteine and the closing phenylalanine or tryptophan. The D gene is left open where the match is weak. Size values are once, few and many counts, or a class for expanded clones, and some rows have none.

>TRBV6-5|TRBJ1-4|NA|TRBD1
CASRTNFRDSQKLFF
TGTGCCAGCAGAACAAACTTTAGGGACAGTCAAAAACTGTTTTTT
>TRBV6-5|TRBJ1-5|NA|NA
CASSYSRSNQPQHF
TGTGCCAGCAGTTACTCTCGTAGCAATCAGCCCCAGCATTTT
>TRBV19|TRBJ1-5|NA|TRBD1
CASSPTGFGNQPQHF
TGTGCCAGTAGTCCGACAGGGTTTGGCAATCAGCCCCAGCATTTT
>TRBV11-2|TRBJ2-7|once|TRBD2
CASSLIRASGVSEQYF
TGTGCCAGCAGCTTAATTAGGGCTAGCGGAGTCTCTGAGCAGTACTTC
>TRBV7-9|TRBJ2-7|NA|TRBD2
CASSPFAGGTSSEQYF
TGTGCCAGCAGCCCCTTCGCCGGGGGGACTAGCAGCGAGCAGTACTTC
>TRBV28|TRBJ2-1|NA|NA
CASGRTTNEQFF
TGTGCCAGCGGACGGACTACCAATGAGCAGTTCTTC
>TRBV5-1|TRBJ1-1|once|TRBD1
CASSSQGAGTEAFF
TGCGCCAGCAGCTCACAGGGGGCCGGGACTGAAGCTTTCTTT
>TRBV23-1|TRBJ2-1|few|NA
CASSHGGHNEQFF
TGCGCCAGCAGTCACGGAGGGCACAATGAGCAGTTCTTC
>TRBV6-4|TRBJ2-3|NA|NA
CASRATGTSTDTQYF
TGTGCCAGCAGAGCCACCGGGACTAGCACAGATACGCAGTATTTT
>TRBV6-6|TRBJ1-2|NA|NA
CASSWGGTGAQVTF
TGTGCCAGCAGTTGGGGGGGGACGGGCGCTCAAGTCACCTTC
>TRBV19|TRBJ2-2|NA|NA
CASSLLAGELFF
TGTGCCAGTAGTTTGCTAGCCGGGGAGCTGTTTTTT
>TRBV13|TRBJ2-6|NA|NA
CASSLARVASGANGLTF
TGTGCCAGCAGCTTAGCTAGAGTGGCCTCTGGGGCCAACGGCCTGACTTTC
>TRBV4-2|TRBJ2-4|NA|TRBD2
CASSQVAGGQNSQYF
TGTGCCAGCAGCCAAGTCGCGGGAGGACAAAACAGTCAGTACTTC
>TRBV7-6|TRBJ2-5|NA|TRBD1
CASSQGQQETQYF
TGTGCCAGCAGCCAGGGACAGCAAGAGACCCAGTACTTC
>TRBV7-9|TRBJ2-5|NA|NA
CASSLDRTGTQYF
TGTGCCAGCAGCTTAGACAGGACGGGGACCCAGTACTTC
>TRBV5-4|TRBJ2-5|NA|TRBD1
CASSLAQGEWETQYF
TGTGCCAGCAGCTTGGCCCAGGGGGAGTGGGAGACCCAGTACTTC
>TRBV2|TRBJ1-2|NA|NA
CASSDAGVVYGYTF
TGTGCCAGCAGTGATGCAGGGGTTGTATATGGCTACACCTTC
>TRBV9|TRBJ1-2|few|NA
CASSGGQGPYSNYGYTF
TGTGCCAGCAGCGGGGGCCAGGGGCCCTACTCTAACTATGGCTACACCTTC
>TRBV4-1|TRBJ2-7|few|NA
CASSQEFTSSEQYF
TGCGCCAGCAGCCAAGAATTCACTAGCAGCGAGCAGTACTTC
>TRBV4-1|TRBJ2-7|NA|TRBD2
CASSQQAGGTTYEQYF
TGCGCCAGCAGCCAACAAGCGGGAGGTACAACCTACGAGCAGTACTTC
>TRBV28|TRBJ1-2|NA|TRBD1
CASSTHPGQGSNYGYTF
TGTGCCAGCAGTACCCACCCGGGACAGGGAAGCAACTATGGCTACACCTTC
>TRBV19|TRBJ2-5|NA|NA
CASSSQSQETQYF
TGTGCCAGTAGTTCACAATCACAAGAGACCCAGTACTTC
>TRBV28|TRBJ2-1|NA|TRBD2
CASTPGGRGYNEQFF
TGTGCCAGCACCCCAGGCGGGAGGGGTTACAATGAGCAGTTCTTC
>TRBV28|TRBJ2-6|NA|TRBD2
CASSLGTSGTSGANGLTF
TGTGCCAGCAGTTTAGGGACTAGCGGGACCTCTGGGGCCAACGGCCTGACTTTC
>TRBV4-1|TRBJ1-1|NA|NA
CASSRVGVNTEAFF
TGCGCCAGCAGCCGGGTCGGGGTGAACACTGAAGCTTTCTTT
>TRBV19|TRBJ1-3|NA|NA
CASSIAENTIYF
TGTGCCAGTAGTATCGCGGAGAACACCATATATTTT
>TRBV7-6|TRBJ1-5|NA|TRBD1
CASSYGTGGNQPQHF
TGTGCCAGCAGCTACGGGACAGGGGGCAATCAGCCCCAGCATTTT
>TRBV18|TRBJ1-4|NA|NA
CASSPGAPTNEKLFF
TGTGCCAGCTCACCCGGTGCGCCAACTAATGAAAAACTGTTTTTT
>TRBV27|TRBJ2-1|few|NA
CASSFGSGRLDEQFF
TGTGCCAGCAGTTTTGGGTCAGGGCGGCTCGATGAGCAGTTCTTC
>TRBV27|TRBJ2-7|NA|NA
CASSPRLSYEQYF
TGTGCCAGCAGTCCCCGTCTCTCCTACGAGCAGTACTTC
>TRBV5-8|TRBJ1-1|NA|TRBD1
CASSPGQGVGTEAFF
TGTGCCAGCAGCCCCGGACAGGGAGTGGGCACTGAAGCTTTCTTT
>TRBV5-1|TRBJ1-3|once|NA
CASSLGEMSSGNTIYF
TGCGCCAGCAGCTTGGGTGAGATGAGCTCTGGAAACACCATATATTTT
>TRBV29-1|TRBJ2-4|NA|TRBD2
CSVLALGVDIQYF
TGCAGCGTACTAGCGCTGGGGGTTGACATTCAGTACTTC
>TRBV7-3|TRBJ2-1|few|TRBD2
CASSQSGRPFNEQFF
TGTGCCAGCAGCCAAAGCGGGAGACCTTTCAATGAGCAGTTCTTC
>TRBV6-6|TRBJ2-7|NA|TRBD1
CASSGTAEQYF
TGTGCCAGCAGCGGGACAGCCGAGCAGTACTTC
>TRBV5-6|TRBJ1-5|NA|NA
CASSSSEGDQPQHF
TGTGCCAGCAGCTCATCCGAGGGGGATCAGCCCCAGCATTTT